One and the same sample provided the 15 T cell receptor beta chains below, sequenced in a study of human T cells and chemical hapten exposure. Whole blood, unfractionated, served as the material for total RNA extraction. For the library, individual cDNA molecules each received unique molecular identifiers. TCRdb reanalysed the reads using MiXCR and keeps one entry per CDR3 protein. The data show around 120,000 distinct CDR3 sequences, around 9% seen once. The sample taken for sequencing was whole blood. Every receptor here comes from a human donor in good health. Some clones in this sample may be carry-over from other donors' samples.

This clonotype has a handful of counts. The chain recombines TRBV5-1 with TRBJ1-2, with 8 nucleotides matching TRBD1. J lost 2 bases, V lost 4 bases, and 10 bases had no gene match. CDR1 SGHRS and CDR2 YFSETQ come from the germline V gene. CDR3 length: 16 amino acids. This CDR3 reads CASSGETGAENYGYTF. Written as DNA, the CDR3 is TGCGCCAGCAGCGGGGAGACAGGGGCCGAAAACTATGGCTACACCTTC.

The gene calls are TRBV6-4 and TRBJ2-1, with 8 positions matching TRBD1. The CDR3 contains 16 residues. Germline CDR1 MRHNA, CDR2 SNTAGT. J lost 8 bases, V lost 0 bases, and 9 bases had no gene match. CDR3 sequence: CASSDSSDRGFDEQFF. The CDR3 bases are TGTGCCAGCAGTGACTCGAGTGACAGGGGTTTTGATGAGCAGTTCTTC.

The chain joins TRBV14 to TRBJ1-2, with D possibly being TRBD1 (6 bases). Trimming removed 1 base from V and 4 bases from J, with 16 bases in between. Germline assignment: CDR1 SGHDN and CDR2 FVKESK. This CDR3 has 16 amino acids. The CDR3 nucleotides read TGTGCCAGCAGCCAAGGGCGCCAGGGGAACATCTATGGCTACACCTTC. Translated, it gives CASSQGRQGNIYGYTF.

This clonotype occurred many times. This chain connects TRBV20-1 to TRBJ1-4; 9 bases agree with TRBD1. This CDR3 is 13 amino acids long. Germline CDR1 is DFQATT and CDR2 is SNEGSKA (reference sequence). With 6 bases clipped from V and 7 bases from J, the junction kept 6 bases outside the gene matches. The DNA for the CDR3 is TGCAGTGCCGCCCGGGACAGGGCTGAAAAACTGTTTTTT. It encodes CSAARDRAEKLFF.

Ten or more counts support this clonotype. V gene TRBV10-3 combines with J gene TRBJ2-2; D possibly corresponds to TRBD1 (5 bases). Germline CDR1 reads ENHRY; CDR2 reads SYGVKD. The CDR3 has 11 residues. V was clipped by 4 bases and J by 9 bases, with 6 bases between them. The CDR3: CAISGGRELFF. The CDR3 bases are TGTGCCATCAGTGGGGGCCGGGAGCTGTTTTTT.

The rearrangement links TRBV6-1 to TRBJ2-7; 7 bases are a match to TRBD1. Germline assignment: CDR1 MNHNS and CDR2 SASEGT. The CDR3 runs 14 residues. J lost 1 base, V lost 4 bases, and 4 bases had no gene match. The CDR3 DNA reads TGTGCCAGCAGTGGACAGGGAACATCCTACGAGCAGTACTTC. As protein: CASSGQGTSYEQYF.

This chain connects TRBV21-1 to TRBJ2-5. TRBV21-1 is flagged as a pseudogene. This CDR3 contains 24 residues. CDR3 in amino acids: CASSPMERVAFRYNPSLNQETQYF. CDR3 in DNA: TGTGCCAGCAGCCCAATGGAAAGGGTCGCCTTCCGATACAATCCATCGTTAAATCAAGAGACCCAGTACTTC.

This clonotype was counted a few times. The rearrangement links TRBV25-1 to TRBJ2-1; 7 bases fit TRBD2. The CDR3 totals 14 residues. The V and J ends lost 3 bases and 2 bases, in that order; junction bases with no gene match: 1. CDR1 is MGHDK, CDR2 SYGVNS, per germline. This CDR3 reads CASSEGGTYNEQFF. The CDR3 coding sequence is TGTGCCAGCAGTGAGGGGGGGACCTACAATGAGCAGTTCTTC.

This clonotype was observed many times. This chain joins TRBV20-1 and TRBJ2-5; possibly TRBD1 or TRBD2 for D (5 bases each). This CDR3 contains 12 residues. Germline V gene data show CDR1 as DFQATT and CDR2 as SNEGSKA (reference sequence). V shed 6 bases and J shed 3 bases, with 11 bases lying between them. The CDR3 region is CSATGTKETQYF. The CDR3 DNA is TGCAGTGCCACCGGGACGAAAGAGACCCAGTACTTC.

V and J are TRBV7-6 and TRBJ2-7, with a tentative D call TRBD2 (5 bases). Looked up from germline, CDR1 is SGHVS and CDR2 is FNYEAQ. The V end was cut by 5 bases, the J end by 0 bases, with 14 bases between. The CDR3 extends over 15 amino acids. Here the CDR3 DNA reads TGTGCCAGCAGCATTTCGGAGGTTGGCTCCTACGAGCAGTACTTC. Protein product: CASSISEVGSYEQYF.

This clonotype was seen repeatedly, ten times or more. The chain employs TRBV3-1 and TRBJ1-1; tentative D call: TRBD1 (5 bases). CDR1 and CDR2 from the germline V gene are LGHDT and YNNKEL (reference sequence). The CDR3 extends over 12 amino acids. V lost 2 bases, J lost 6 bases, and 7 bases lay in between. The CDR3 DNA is TGTGCCAGCAGCCAAAGGGACGCTGAAGCTTTCTTT. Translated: CASSQRDAEAFF.

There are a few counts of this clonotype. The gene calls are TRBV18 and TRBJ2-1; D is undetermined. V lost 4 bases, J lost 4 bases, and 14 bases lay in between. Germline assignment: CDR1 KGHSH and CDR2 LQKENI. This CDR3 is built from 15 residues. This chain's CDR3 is CASSRSIDIYNEQFF. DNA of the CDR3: TGTGCCAGCTCACGGAGCATAGACATTTACAATGAGCAGTTCTTC.

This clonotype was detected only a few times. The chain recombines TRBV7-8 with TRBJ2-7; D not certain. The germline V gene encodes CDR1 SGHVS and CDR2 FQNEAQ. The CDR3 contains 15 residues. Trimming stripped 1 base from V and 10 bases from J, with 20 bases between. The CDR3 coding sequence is TGTGCCAGCAGCTTAGTGCAGGATCAGGTCCAAGGACAGTACTTC. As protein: CASSLVQDQVQGQYF. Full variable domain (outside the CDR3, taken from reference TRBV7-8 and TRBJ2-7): GAGVSQSPRYKVAKRGQDVALRCDPISGHVSLFWYQQALGQGPEFLTYFQNEAQLDKSGLPSDRFFAERPEGSVSTLKIQRTQQEDSAVYLCASSLVQDQVQGQYFGPGTRLTVT.

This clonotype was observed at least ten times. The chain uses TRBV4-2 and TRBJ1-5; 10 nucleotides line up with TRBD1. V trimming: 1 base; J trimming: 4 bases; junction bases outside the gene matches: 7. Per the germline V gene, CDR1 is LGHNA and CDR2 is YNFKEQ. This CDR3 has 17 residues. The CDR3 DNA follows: TGTGCCAGCAGCCAAGGACGCGGGACAGGGGCTAATCAGCCCCAGCATTTT. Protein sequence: CASSQGRGTGANQPQHF.

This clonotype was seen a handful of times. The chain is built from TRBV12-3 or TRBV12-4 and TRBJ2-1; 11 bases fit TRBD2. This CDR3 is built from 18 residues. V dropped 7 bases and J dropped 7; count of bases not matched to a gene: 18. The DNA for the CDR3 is TGTGCCAGCAACCTCATCCCCCTCCTAGCGGGAGGAGCAAATGAGCAGTTCTTC. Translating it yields CASNLIPLLAGGANEQFF.